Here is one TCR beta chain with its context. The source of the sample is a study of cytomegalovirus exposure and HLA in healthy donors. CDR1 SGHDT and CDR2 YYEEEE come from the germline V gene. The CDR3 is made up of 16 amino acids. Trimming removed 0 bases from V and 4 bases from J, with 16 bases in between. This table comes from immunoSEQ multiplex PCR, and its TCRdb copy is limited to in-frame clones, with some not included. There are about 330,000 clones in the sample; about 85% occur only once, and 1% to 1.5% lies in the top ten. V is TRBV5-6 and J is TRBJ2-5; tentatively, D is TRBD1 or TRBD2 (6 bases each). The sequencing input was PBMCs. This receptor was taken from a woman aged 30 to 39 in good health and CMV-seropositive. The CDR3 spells CASSLARGAVGETQYF. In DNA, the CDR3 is TGTGCCAGCAGCTTGGCGAGGGGGGCGGTTGGAGAGACCCAGTACTTC.